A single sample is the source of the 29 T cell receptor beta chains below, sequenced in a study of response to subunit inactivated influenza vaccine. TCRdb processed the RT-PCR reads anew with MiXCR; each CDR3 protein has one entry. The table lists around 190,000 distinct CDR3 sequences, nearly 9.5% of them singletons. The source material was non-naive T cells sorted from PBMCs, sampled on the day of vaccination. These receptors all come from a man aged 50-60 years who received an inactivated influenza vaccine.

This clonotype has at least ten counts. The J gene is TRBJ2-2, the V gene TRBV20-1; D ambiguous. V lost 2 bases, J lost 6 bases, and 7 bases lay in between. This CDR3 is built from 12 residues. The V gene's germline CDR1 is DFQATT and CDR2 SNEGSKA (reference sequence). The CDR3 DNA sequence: TGCAGTGCTAGAACAACCTCCGGGGAGCTGTTTTTT. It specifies CSARTTSGELFF.

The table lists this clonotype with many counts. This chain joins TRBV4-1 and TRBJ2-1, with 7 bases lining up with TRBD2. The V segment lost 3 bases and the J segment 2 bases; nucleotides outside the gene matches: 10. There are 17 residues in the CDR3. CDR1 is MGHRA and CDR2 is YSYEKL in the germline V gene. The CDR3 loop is CASSHPTWGGAYNEQFF. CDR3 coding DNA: TGCGCCAGCAGCCACCCAACTTGGGGGGGGGCCTACAATGAGCAGTTCTTC.

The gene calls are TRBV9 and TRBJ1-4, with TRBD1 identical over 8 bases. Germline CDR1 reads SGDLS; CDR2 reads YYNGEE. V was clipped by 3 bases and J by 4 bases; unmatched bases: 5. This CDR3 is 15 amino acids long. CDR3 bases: TGTGCCAGCAGCGCGATGGGACAGGTTAATGAAAAACTGTTTTTT. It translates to CASSAMGQVNEKLFF.

DNA of the CDR3: TGTGCCAGCAGTTACTCGTCCTATAGCCCCAGCCCGATCTACGAGCAGTACTTC. It encodes CASSYSSYSPSPIYEQYF. The genes are TRBV6-5 and TRBJ2-7; D unresolved. The CDR3 loop spans 18 amino acids. V was pared by 0 bases and J by 3 bases, with 21 bases between. CDR1 MNHEY and CDR2 SVGAGI come from the germline V gene.

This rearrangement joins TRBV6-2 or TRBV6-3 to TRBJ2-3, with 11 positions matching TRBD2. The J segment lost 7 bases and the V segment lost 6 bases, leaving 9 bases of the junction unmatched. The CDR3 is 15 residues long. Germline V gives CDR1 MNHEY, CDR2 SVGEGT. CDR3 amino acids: CASSRSGRAINTQYF. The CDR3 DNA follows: TGTGCCAGCAGCCGTAGCGGGAGGGCCATTAATACGCAGTATTTT.

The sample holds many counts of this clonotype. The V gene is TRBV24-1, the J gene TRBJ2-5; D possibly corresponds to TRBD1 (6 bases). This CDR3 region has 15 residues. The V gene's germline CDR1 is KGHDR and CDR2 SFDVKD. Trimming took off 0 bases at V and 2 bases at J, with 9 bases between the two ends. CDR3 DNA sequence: TGTGCCACCAGTGATTTGCGGGACACTCAAGAGACCCAGTACTTC. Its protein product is CATSDLRDTQETQYF.

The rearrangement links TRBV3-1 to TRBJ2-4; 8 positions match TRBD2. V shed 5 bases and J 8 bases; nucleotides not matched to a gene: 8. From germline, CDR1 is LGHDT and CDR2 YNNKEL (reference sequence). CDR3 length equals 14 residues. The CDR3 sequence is CASSSSGGGDIQYF. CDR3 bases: TGTGCCAGCAGCTCGAGCGGGGGCGGTGACATTCAGTACTTC.

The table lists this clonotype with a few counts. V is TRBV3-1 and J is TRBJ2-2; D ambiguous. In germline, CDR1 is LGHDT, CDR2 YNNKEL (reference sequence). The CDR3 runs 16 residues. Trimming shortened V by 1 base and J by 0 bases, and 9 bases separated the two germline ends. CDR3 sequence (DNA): TGTGCCAGCAGCCAAGCCAGCCTTGCGAACACCGGGGAGCTGTTTTTT. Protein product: CASSQASLANTGELFF.

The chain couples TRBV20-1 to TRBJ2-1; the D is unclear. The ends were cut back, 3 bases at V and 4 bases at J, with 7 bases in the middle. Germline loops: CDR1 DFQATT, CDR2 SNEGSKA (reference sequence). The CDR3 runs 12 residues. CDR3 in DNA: TGCAGTGCTAGTCGTAGTTACAATGAGCAGTTCTTC. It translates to CSASRSYNEQFF.

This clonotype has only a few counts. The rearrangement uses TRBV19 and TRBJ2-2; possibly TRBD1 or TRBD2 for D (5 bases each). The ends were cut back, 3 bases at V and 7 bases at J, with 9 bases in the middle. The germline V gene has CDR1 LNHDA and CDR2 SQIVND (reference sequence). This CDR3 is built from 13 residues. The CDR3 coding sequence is TGTGCCAGTAGTATCGCAGGGAGCGGGGAGCTGTTTTTT. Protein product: CASSIAGSGELFF.

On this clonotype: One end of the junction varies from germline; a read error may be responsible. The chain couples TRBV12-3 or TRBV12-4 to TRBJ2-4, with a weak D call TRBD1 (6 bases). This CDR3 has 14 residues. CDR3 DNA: TGTGGCAGCAGTTATCAGGGGTCGGATGACATTCAGTACTTC. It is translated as CGSSYQGSDDIQYF.

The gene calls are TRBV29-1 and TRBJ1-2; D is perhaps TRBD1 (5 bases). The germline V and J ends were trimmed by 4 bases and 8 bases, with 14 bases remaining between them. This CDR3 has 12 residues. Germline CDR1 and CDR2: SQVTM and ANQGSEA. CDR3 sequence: CSVGGDRPGYTF. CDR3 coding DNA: TGCAGCGTTGGAGGGGACCGCCCGGGCTACACCTTC.

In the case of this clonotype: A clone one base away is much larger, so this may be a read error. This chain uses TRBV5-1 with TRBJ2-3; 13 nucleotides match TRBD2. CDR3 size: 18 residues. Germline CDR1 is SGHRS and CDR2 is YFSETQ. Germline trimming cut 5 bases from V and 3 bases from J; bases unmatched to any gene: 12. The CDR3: CASRTVIRTSGRTDTQYF. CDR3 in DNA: TGCGCCAGCAGAACAGTAATAAGGACTAGCGGGAGAACAGATACGCAGTATTTT. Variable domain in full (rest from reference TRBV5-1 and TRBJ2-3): KAGVTQTPRYLIKTRGQQVTLSCSPISGHRSVSWYQQTPGQGLQFLFEYFSETQRNKGNFPGRFSGRQFSNSRSEMNVSTLELGDSALYLCASRTVIRTSGRTDTQYFGPGTRLTVL.

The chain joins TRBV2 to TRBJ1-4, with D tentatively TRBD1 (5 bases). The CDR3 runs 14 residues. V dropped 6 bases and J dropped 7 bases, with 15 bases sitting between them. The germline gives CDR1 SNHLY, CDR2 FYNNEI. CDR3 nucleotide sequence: TGTGCCAGCAGCCTCGACAGTCTGACTGAAAAACTGTTTTTT. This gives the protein CASSLDSLTEKLFF.

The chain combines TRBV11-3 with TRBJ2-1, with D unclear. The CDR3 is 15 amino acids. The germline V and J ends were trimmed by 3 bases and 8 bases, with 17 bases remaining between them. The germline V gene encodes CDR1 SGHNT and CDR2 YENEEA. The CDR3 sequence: CASSFRGRATDEQFF. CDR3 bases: TGTGCCAGCAGCTTCAGAGGACGGGCGACCGATGAGCAGTTCTTC.

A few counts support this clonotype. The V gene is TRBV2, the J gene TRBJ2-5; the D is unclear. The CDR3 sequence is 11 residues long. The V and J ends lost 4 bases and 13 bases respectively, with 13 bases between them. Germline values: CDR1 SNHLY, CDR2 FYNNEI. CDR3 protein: CASSAAPHPYF. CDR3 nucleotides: TGTGCCAGCAGTGCCGCACCTCATCCGTACTTC.

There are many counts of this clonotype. The CDR3 loop reads CASTRTESNQPQHF. In DNA form, the CDR3 reads TGTGCCAGCACACGTACAGAAAGCAATCAGCCCCAGCATTTT. The chain employs TRBV2 and TRBJ1-5; no firm D call. Trimming removed 7 bases at V and 1 base at J, with 11 bases between. Germline loops: CDR1 SNHLY, CDR2 FYNNEI. The CDR3 covers 14 residues.

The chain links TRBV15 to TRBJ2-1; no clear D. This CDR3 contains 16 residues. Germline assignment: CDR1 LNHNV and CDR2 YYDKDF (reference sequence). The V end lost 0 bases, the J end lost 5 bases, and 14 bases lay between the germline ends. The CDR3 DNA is TGTGCCACCAGCAGAGATCCCCGCGGCCGCGACAATGAGCAGTTCTTC. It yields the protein CATSRDPRGRDNEQFF.

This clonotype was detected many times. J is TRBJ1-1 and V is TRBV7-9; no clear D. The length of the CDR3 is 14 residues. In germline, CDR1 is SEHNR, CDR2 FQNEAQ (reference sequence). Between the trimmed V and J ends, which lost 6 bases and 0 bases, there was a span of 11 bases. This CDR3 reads CASSLGDMNTEAFF. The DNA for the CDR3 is TGTGCCAGCAGTTTGGGAGACATGAACACTGAAGCTTTCTTT. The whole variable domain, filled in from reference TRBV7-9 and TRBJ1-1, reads DTGVSQNPRHKITKRGQNVTFRCDPISEHNRLYWYRQTLGQGPEFLTYFQNEAQLEKSRLLSDRFSAERPKGSFSTLEIQRTEQGDSAMYLCASSLGDMNTEAFFGQGTRLTVV.

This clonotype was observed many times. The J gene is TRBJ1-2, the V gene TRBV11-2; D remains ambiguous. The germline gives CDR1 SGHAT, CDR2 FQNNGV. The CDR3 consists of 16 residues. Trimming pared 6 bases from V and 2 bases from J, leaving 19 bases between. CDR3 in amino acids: CASRPYGAGLNYGYTF. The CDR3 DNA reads TGTGCCAGCAGACCGTACGGAGCCGGTTTGAACTATGGCTACACCTTC.

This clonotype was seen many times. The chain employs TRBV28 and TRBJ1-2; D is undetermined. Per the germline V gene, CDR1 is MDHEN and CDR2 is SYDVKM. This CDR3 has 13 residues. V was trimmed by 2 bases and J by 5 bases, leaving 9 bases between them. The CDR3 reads CASSLGQTYGYTF. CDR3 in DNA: TGTGCCAGCAGTTTAGGGCAGACGTATGGCTACACCTTC.

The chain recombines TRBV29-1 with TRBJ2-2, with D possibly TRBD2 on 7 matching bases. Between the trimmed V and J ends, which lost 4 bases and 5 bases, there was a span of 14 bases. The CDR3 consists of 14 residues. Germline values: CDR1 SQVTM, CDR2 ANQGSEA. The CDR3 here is CSVGGGGRTGELFF. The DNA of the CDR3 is TGCAGCGTTGGAGGGGGGGGGCGAACCGGGGAGCTGTTTTTT.

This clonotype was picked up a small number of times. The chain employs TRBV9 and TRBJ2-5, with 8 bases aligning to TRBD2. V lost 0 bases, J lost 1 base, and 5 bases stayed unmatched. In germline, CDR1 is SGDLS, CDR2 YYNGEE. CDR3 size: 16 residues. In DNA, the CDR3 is TGTGCCAGCAGCGTAGTAAGCGGGAGCCCCCAAGAGACCCAGTACTTC. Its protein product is CASSVVSGSPQETQYF.

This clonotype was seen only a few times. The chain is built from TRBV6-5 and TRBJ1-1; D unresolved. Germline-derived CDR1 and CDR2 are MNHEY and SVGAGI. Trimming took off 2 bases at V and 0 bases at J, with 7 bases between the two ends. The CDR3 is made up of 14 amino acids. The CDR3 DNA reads TGTGCCAGCAGTTACAGGCAGGTGAACACTGAAGCTTTCTTT. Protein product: CASSYRQVNTEAFF.

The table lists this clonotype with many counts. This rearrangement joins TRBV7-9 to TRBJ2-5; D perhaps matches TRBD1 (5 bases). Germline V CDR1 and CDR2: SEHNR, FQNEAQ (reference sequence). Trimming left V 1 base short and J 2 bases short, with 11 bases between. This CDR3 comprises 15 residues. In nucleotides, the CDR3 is TGTGCCAGCAGCTTAGATCGACAGATTCAAGAGACCCAGTACTTC. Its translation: CASSLDRQIQETQYF.

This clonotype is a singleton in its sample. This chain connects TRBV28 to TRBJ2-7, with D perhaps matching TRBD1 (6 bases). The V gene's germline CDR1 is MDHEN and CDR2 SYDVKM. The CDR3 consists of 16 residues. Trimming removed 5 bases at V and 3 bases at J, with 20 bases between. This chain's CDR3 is CASSITTGPIYYEQYF. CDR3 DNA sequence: TGTGCCAGCAGTATTACCACAGGGCCAATATACTACGAGCAGTACTTC.

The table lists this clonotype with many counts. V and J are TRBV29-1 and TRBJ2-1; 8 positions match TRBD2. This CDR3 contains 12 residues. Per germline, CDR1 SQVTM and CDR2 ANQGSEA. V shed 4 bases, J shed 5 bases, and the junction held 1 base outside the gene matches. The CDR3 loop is CSVGREDNEQFF. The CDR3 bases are TGCAGCGTTGGGCGGGAGGACAATGAGCAGTTCTTC.

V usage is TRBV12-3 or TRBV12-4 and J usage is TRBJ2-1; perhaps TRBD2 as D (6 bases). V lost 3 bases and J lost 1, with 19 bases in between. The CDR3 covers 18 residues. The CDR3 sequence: CASSFDDLGGRSYNEQFF. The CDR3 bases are TGTGCCAGCAGTTTCGACGATTTGGGGGGTAGATCCTACAATGAGCAGTTCTTC.

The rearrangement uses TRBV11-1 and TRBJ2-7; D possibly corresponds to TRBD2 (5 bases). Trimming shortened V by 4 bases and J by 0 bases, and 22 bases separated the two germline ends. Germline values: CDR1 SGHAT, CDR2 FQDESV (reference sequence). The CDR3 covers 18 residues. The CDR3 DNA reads TGTGCCAGCAGCTCGCACGCCTTAGGCCGGGGATCCTCCTACGAGCAGTACTTC. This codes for CASSSHALGRGSSYEQYF.